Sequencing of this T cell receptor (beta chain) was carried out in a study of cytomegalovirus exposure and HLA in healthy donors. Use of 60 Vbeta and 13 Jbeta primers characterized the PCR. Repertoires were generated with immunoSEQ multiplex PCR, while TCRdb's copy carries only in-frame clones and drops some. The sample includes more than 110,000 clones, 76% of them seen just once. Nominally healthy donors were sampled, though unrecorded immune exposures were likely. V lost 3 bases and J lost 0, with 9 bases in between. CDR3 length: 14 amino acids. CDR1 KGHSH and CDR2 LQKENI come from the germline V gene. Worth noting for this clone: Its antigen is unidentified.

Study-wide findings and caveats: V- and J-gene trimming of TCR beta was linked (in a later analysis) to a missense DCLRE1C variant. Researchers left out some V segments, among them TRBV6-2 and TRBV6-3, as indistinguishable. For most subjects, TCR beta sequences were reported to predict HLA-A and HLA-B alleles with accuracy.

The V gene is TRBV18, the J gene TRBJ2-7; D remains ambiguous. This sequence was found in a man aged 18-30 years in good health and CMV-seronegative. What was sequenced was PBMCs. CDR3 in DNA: TGTGCCAGCTCACCGTTGCAGGCCTCCTACGAGCAGTACTTC. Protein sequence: CASSPLQASYEQYF.